Below, 19 T cell receptor beta chains from the same sample are listed, as sequenced in a study of blood T cell repertoires in COVID-19. TCRdb's copy holds only in-frame clones and misses some; the assay was immunoSEQ multiplex PCR. The sample lists 200,000 to 300,000 clones, approximately 90% occurring once. Sequences were obtained from peripheral blood. The receptors here all came from a woman aged 40 to 50 with acute or convalescent COVID-19.

This chain connects TRBV4-1 to TRBJ1-5, with no clear D. Trimming removed 1 base at V and 5 bases at J, with 15 bases between. The CDR3 is 16 amino acids. The germline gives CDR1 MGHRA, CDR2 YSYEKL. The CDR3 loop is CASSQVLSVPDQPQHF. The DNA of the CDR3 is TGCGCCAGCAGCCAAGTTCTGTCAGTTCCTGATCAGCCCCAGCATTTT.

The chain combines TRBV9 with TRBJ2-3, with 9 bases lining up with TRBD2. The CDR3 contains 15 residues. The J segment lost 4 bases and the V segment lost 9 bases, leaving 12 bases of the junction unmatched. Per germline, CDR1 SGDLS and CDR2 YYNGEE. CDR3 sequence: CATSFSGGGADTQYF. The CDR3 DNA follows: TGTGCCACCTCATTTAGCGGGGGAGGAGCAGATACGCAGTATTTT.

This chain connects TRBV5-1 to TRBJ2-1; no clear D gene. The CDR3 length is 13 residues. Trimming stripped 0 bases from V and 6 bases from J, with 7 bases between. The germline CDR1 and CDR2 sequences are SGHRS and YFSETQ. The CDR3 here is CASSLVSGNEQFF. CDR3 DNA sequence: TGCGCCAGCAGCTTGGTGAGTGGCAATGAGCAGTTCTTC.

Here the CDR3 DNA reads TGTGCCAGCTCACCACCTGGACAGGGGGCTGAAGCTTTCTTT. It encodes CASSPPGQGAEAFF. The V and J genes are TRBV18 and TRBJ1-1, with 10 positions matching TRBD1. J lost 6 bases, V lost 0 bases, and 1 base had no gene match. CDR3 length equals 14 residues. CDR1 KGHSH and CDR2 LQKENI come from the germline V gene.

The V call is TRBV9, the J call TRBJ2-3; 9 positions match TRBD2. V lost 0 bases, J lost 10 bases, and 15 bases stayed unmatched. The CDR3 extends over 17 amino acids. Germline V CDR1 and CDR2: SGDLS, YYNGEE. The CDR3 DNA is TGTGCCAGCAGCGTAGGAGGAGGGACTAGCCCCAAATGGGCGCAGTATTTT. This sequence encodes CASSVGGGTSPKWAQYF.

The chain employs TRBV2 and TRBJ1-1, with TRBD1 matching 7 bases. Germline lookup yields CDR1 SNHLY and CDR2 FYNNEI. The CDR3 spans 14 residues. The trim removed 2 bases at V and 3 bases at J, leaving 3 bases unmatched. The CDR3: CASSERGQHTEAFF. The CDR3 region has the DNA TGTGCCAGCAGTGAAAGGGGACAGCACACTGAAGCTTTCTTT. The entire variable domain, with the rest obtained from reference TRBV2 and TRBJ1-1, is as follows: EPEVTQTPSHQVTQMGQEVILRCVPISNHLYFYWYRQILGQKVEFLVSFYNNEISEKSEIFDDQFSVERPDGSNFTLKIRSTKLEDSAMYFCASSERGQHTEAFFGQGTRLTVV.

The chain uses TRBV29-1 and TRBJ1-1, with D possibly matching TRBD1 (6 bases). The CDR3 has 12 amino acids. Germline V gene lookup returns CDR1 SQVTM and CDR2 ANQGSEA. V was cut by 6 bases and J by 3 bases, with 11 bases left in between. This CDR3 reads CSVARQDTEAFF. In nucleotides, the CDR3 is TGCAGCGTCGCTAGACAGGACACTGAAGCTTTCTTT.

The genes are TRBV24-1 and TRBJ2-1; D gene uncertain. Per the germline V gene, CDR1 is KGHDR and CDR2 is SFDVKD. CDR3 size: 12 residues. Trimming stripped 5 bases from V and 5 bases from J, with 6 bases between. Here the CDR3 DNA reads TGTGCCACCAGTGTTTCCAACAATGAGCAGTTCTTC. Its translation: CATSVSNNEQFF.

This clone has only one observation. The chain has TRBV30 and TRBJ1-4, with 7 bases matching TRBD1. The ends lost 0 bases at V and 8 bases at J; junction bases unmatched: 6. CDR1 and CDR2 from the germline V gene are GTSNPN and SVGIG (reference sequence). The CDR3 runs 14 residues. The CDR3, as DNA: TGTGCCTGGAGTGTTACAGGGGCGGGCGAAAAACTGTTTTTT. Its protein is CAWSVTGAGEKLFF.

V is TRBV2 and J is TRBJ1-5; maybe TRBD1 (5 bases). This CDR3 has 14 amino acids. Per the germline V gene, CDR1 is SNHLY and CDR2 is FYNNEI. With 5 bases removed from V and 2 bases from J, the gap between germline ends came to 10 bases. The CDR3 reads CASSRGSGNQPQHF. The CDR3 region has the DNA TGTGCCAGCAGTCGGGGGTCGGGCAATCAGCCCCAGCATTTT.

This clone was seen once. The chain carries TRBV5-5 and TRBJ1-1; TRBD1 matches at 10 bases. The CDR3 contains 15 residues. Trimming cost V 0 bases and J 7 bases; bases outside gene matches: 6. Germline CDR1 SGHKS, CDR2 YYEKEE (reference sequence). The CDR3 loop is CASSLEGGTGVEAFF. The CDR3 nucleotides read TGTGCCAGCAGCTTGGAGGGTGGGACAGGGGTTGAAGCTTTCTTT.

V usage is TRBV19 and J usage is TRBJ1-5; no definite D call. Trimming left V 1 base short and J 7 bases short, with 14 bases between. The CDR3 has 15 amino acids. CDR1 is LNHDA, CDR2 SQIVND, per germline (reference sequence). The CDR3 loop reads CASSIGGVPGQPQHF. The CDR3 DNA reads as TGTGCCAGTAGTATAGGAGGAGTTCCGGGGCAGCCCCAGCATTTT.

This clone has a single count. This rearrangement joins TRBV12-3 or TRBV12-4 to TRBJ1-1; D not certain. The CDR3 loop spans 13 amino acids. Deletions cut 6 bases from V and 0 bases from J, with 8 bases between. CDR3: CASSRGVNTEAFF. CDR3 bases: TGTGCCAGCAGCCGCGGGGTGAACACTGAAGCTTTCTTT.

The chain has TRBV30 and TRBJ1-1; D perhaps matches TRBD1 (5 bases). The germline V gene has CDR1 GTSNPN and CDR2 SVGIG (reference sequence). The CDR3 runs to 15 residues. V was pared by 5 bases and J by 4 bases, with 20 bases between. CDR3 sequence: CAWGVGGHESTEAFF. In DNA form, the CDR3 reads TGTGCCTGGGGGGTGGGGGGTCATGAGAGCACTGAAGCTTTCTTT.

The rearrangement links TRBV6-6 to TRBJ2-3, with D tentatively TRBD1 (6 bases). The CDR3 totals 14 residues. CDR1 is MNHNY and CDR2 is SVGAGI in the germline V gene (reference sequence). V lost 7 bases and J 2 bases, leaving 13 bases between the germline ends. The CDR3 spells CASTPQGATDTQYF. The CDR3 nucleotides read TGTGCCAGCACCCCACAGGGTGCCACAGATACGCAGTATTTT.

V gene TRBV2 combines with J gene TRBJ1-2; perhaps TRBD1 as D (6 bases). The CDR3 is 13 amino acids. The V end was cut by 6 bases, the J end by 5 bases, with 13 bases between. Germline V gives CDR1 SNHLY, CDR2 FYNNEI. In nucleotides, the CDR3 is TGTGCCAGCAGGGACAGCGGGACGTATGGCTACACCTTC. Translating gives CASRDSGTYGYTF. Complete variable domain (other parts from reference TRBV2 and TRBJ1-2): EPEVTQTPSHQVTQMGQEVILRCVPISNHLYFYWYRQILGQKVEFLVSFYNNEISEKSEIFDDQFSVERPDGSNFTLKIRSTKLEDSAMYFCASRDSGTYGYTFGSGTRLTVV.

J is TRBJ2-5 and V is TRBV18, with TRBD2 matching 15 bases. V shed 5 bases and J 5 bases; nucleotides not matched to a gene: 9. The CDR3 is 17 residues long. Per germline, CDR1 KGHSH and CDR2 LQKENI. CDR3 nucleotide sequence: TGTGCCAGCTCAACACGGACTAGCGGGGGGGCCTGGGAGACCCAGTACTTC. Residues: CASSTRTSGGAWETQYF. Looking up the rest from reference TRBV18 and TRBJ2-5 gives the full variable domain: NAGVMQNPRHLVRRRGQEARLRCSPMKGHSHVYWYRQLPEEGLKFMVYLQKENIIDESGMPKERFSAEFPKEGPSILRIQQVVRGDSAAYFCASSTRTSGGAWETQYFGPGTRLLVL.

This chain joins TRBV5-8 and TRBJ1-1, with D perhaps TRBD1 (5 bases). Trimming cost V 0 bases and J 5 bases, with 17 bases left between them. Germline V gene data show CDR1 as SGHTS and CDR2 as YDEGEE. The CDR3 covers 16 residues. This chain's CDR3 is CASSLAAGRVGTEAFF. Here the CDR3 DNA reads TGTGCCAGCAGCTTGGCGGCAGGGCGAGTCGGGACTGAAGCTTTCTTT.

J is TRBJ2-3 and V is TRBV2; tentatively, D is TRBD1 (6 bases). The ends were cut back, 3 bases at V and 2 bases at J, with 9 bases in the middle. The CDR3 totals 14 residues. Germline loops: CDR1 SNHLY, CDR2 FYNNEI. The CDR3 region is CASSDRGNTDTQYF. As DNA, the CDR3 is TGTGCCAGCAGTGACAGGGGCAACACAGATACGCAGTATTTT.